This T cell receptor beta chain was found in a study of Tregs in tolerant kidney transplant recipients. General study points: The small number of patients limits these findings pending further validation. Biological reproducibility was not directly addressed in this study. Tolerant patients' donor-specific Tregs expanded beyond overall Tregs, suggesting antigen-driven growth.

Data came from immunoSEQ multiplex PCR; TCRdb stores just in-frame clones and leaves some out. The repertoire holds 65,000 or so clones, with around 87% as singletons. Regarding this clone: Its antigen remains unknown.

Mixed chimerism was transient after nonmyeloablative marrow transplants from related graft donors. Germline CDR1 SEHNR, CDR2 FQNEAQ (reference sequence). Unmatched junction bases numbered 6, after V lost 6 bases and J lost 0 bases. The CDR3 has 16 residues. The source material was CD4+ T cells from blood (PBMCs), sampled 6 months after the transplant. This TCR was recovered from a human patient who received a combined kidney and bone marrow transplant. Certain T cells may be donor cells from the graft. The J gene is TRBJ1-4, the V gene TRBV7-9, with TRBD1 matching over 8 bases. CDR3 loop: CASSLRGPATNEKLFF. Written as DNA, the CDR3 is TGTGCCAGCAGTCTCAGGGGGCCCGCAACTAATGAAAAACTGTTTTTT.